This T cell receptor beta chain was recovered during a study of control samples from healthy donors and cancer patients. Germline assignment: CDR1 SQVTM and CDR2 ANQGSEA. The CDR3 consists of 14 residues. Trimming cost V 0 bases and J 4 bases, with 12 bases left between them. Clones were sequenced by immunoSEQ multiplex PCR, and TCRdb holds only the in-frame ones, with some missing. The sample records some 48,000 clones, more than 85% being singletons. This clonotype was obtained from a woman in her forties or fifties with head and neck cancer. The chain couples TRBV29-1 to TRBJ1-2, with unresolved D. Sequenced material: PBMCs. CDR3 loop: CSVEDGYESYGYTF. The CDR3, as DNA: TGCAGCGTTGAAGATGGTTACGAAAGCTATGGCTACACCTTC.